Presented here are 17 T cell receptor beta chains from one specimen sequenced in a study of blood T cell repertoires in COVID-19 (dated by TCRdb to the early 2020s). Library construction relied on the immunoSEQ multiplex PCR assay. TCRdb limited this immuneACCESS table to in-frame rearrangements with V and J called. A share of clones is missing; checked studies link under half to unresolved V genes, and the rest is unexplained. For this sample the table gives around 150,000 clones, of which approximately 75% were detected only once. The leading ten clones occupy about a tenth of the sample. Sequences were obtained from peripheral blood. The receptors stem from a human donor in a cohort sampled during active COVID-19.

The sample holds one count of this clone. The V call is TRBV30, the J call TRBJ2-2; D is possibly TRBD1 (6 bases). CDR1 is GTSNPN and CDR2 is SVGIG in the germline V gene (reference sequence). The CDR3 has 15 amino acids. Trimming took off 3 bases at V and 2 bases at J, with 13 bases between the two ends. CDR3 bases: TGTGCCTGGAGGTTAGGACAGCTCAACACCGGGGAGCTGTTTTTT. This gives the protein CAWRLGQLNTGELFF. The full variable domain, rest sourced from reference TRBV30 and TRBJ2-2, is SQTIHQWPATLVQPVGSPLSLECTVEGTSNPNLYWYRQAAGRGLQLLFYSVGIGQISSEVPQNLSASRPQDRQFILSSKKLLLSDSGFYLCAWRLGQLNTGELFFGEGSRLTVL.

This rearrangement joins TRBV9 to TRBJ2-1; D is unresolved. V lost 0 bases to trimming and J lost 8 bases, with 12 bases between them. The CDR3 contains 14 residues. The germline V gene has CDR1 SGDLS and CDR2 YYNGEE. The CDR3 DNA sequence: TGTGCCAGCAGCGTAGCTTTGTTGGTAGATGAGCAGTTCTTC. Translated: CASSVALLVDEQFF.

CDR3 protein: CASSLNRDNEQFF. CDR3 coding DNA: TGTGCCAGCAGCTTAAACAGGGATAATGAGCAGTTCTTC. The chain joins TRBV7-3 to TRBJ2-1; TRBD1 is a possible D gene (6 bases). V dropped 1 base and J dropped 7 bases, with 8 bases sitting between them. The CDR3 has 13 amino acids. Per the germline V gene, CDR1 is SGHTA and CDR2 is FQGTGA.

A few counts support this clone. This chain joins TRBV27 and TRBJ1-5; D unresolved. Looked up from germline, CDR1 is MNHEY and CDR2 is SMNVEV (reference sequence). Trimming removed 6 bases from V and 2 bases from J, with 5 bases in between. The CDR3 consists of 12 residues. The CDR3 DNA follows: TGTGCCAGCAGACACGGCAATCAGCCCCAGCATTTT. Protein sequence: CASRHGNQPQHF.

This sequence joins TRBV10-2 and TRBJ2-6; 9 nucleotides align to TRBD1. This CDR3 contains 16 residues. From germline, CDR1 is WSHSY and CDR2 SAAADI. Trimming at V came to 8 bases and at J to 2 bases, leaving 7 bases not matched to a gene. CDR3 sequence: CASGSGTGPGANVLTF. Written as DNA, the CDR3 is TGCGCCAGCGGATCCGGGACAGGGCCTGGGGCCAACGTCCTGACTTTC.

The genes are TRBV29-1 and TRBJ1-1, with 8 bases matching TRBD1. The CDR3 spans 13 residues. J lost 1 base, V lost 7 bases, and 5 bases had no gene match. CDR1 SQVTM and CDR2 ANQGSEA come from the germline V gene. DNA of the CDR3: TGCAGCGGCCGGGACAGGTCGAACACTGAAGCTTTCTTT. The encoded protein is CSGRDRSNTEAFF.

The J gene is TRBJ2-3, the V gene TRBV10-3, with 10 bases matching TRBD1. Trimming at V came to 6 bases and at J to 3 bases, leaving 3 bases not matched to a gene. The length of the CDR3 is 14 residues. Germline CDR1 ENHRY, CDR2 SYGVKD. The CDR3 coding sequence is TGTGCCATCAGAGGACAGGGGGGGACAGATACGCAGTATTTT. This encodes CAIRGQGGTDTQYF.

The chain is built from TRBV29-1 and TRBJ1-2, with 7 bases matching TRBD1. The CDR3 length is 13 residues. Germline loops: CDR1 SQVTM, CDR2 ANQGSEA. The V and J ends lost 0 bases and 8 bases, in that order; junction bases with no gene match: 6. CDR3 bases: TGCAGCGTTGAAGAGATGGGGGGACAGGGCTACACCTTC. This encodes CSVEEMGGQGYTF.

The chain links TRBV19 to TRBJ1-5; the match to TRBD1 covers 9 bases. J lost 6 bases, V lost 10 bases, and 10 bases had no gene match. The CDR3 is 14 residues long. CDR1 is LNHDA, CDR2 SQIVND, per germline (reference sequence). This CDR3 reads CATEDRGFGQPQHF. The CDR3, as DNA: TGTGCCACCGAGGACAGGGGTTTCGGTCAGCCCCAGCATTTT.

The chain has TRBV5-4 and TRBJ2-1, with 9 bases that match TRBD2. The trim removed 0 bases at V and 3 bases at J, leaving 1 base unmatched. CDR1 and CDR2 (germline): SGHNT, YYREEE (reference sequence). The CDR3 runs 15 residues. This CDR3 is CASSLVSGGYNEQFF. The CDR3 region has the DNA TGTGCCAGCAGCTTGGTTAGCGGGGGCTACAATGAGCAGTTCTTC.

In this sample, this clone turned up once. The V and J genes are TRBV27 and TRBJ2-7, with 9 bases matching TRBD1. The germline CDR1 and CDR2 sequences are MNHEY and SMNVEV (reference sequence). The CDR3 has 14 residues. V was pared by 6 bases and J by 5 bases, with 8 bases of the junction left unmatched. This chain's CDR3 is CASSRGQGSNEQYF. As DNA, the CDR3 is TGTGCCAGCAGCCGTGGACAGGGGTCCAACGAGCAGTACTTC.

The chain recombines TRBV10-1 with TRBJ2-7; maybe TRBD2 (6 bases). With 1 base removed from V and 7 bases from J, the gap between germline ends came to 14 bases. Germline V lookup: CDR1 WNHNN, CDR2 SYGVQD (reference sequence). CDR3 length: 14 amino acids. The CDR3 nucleotides read TGCGCCAGCAGTGAGTTACGGGGGACGGGGGAGCAGTACTTC. It is translated as CASSELRGTGEQYF.

The CDR3 spells CASSLMFGQGSSYEQYF. The CDR3, as DNA: TGTGCCAGCAGCTTAATGTTCGGACAGGGGTCCTCCTACGAGCAGTACTTC. V is TRBV7-8 and J is TRBJ2-7, with TRBD1 matching over 9 bases. The CDR3 sequence is 17 residues long. J lost 0 bases, V lost 2 bases, and 8 bases had no gene match. Germline V lookup: CDR1 SGHVS, CDR2 FQNEAQ.

The rearrangement links TRBV7-9 to TRBJ2-3; tentatively, D is TRBD2 (6 bases). This CDR3 has 15 residues. Trimming pared 5 bases from V and 0 bases from J, leaving 12 bases between. Germline CDR1 is SEHNR and CDR2 is FQNEAQ (reference sequence). The CDR3 DNA sequence: TGTGCCAGCAGCCTTAGCGGTACTAGCACAGATACGCAGTATTTT. The encoded protein is CASSLSGTSTDTQYF.

The chain uses TRBV7-9 and TRBJ1-1; 7 bases agree with TRBD1. The CDR3 is 15 residues long. Germline-derived CDR1 and CDR2 are SEHNR and FQNEAQ (reference sequence). V dropped 5 bases and J dropped 0; count of bases not matched to a gene: 6. CDR3 amino acids: CASSVQGRMNTEAFF. The DNA for the CDR3 is TGTGCCAGCAGCGTACAGGGGCGGATGAACACTGAAGCTTTCTTT.

The chain links TRBV7-6 to TRBJ1-1; D unresolved. The CDR3 is 15 residues long. V lost 7 bases, J lost 3 bases, and 18 bases lay in between. Germline-derived CDR1 and CDR2 are SGHVS and FNYEAQ. In DNA form, the CDR3 reads TGTGCCAGCAAACCGGGATCAAATGTAGACACTGAAGCTTTCTTT. This translates into CASKPGSNVDTEAFF.

The chain is built from TRBV4-2 and TRBJ1-1; D gene ambiguous. The CDR3 runs to 13 residues. Germline CDR1 and CDR2: LGHNA and YNFKEQ. V was clipped by 0 bases and J by 6 bases, with 8 bases between them. The chain's CDR3 is CASSQDRRAEAFF. As DNA, the CDR3 is TGTGCCAGCAGCCAAGATCGGAGGGCTGAAGCTTTCTTT.